Described below is a single T cell receptor beta chain sequence and its context. This sample stems from a study of blood T cell repertoires in COVID-19. The assay was immunoSEQ multiplex PCR, and TCRdb's table has in-frame clones only and misses some. The profile shows around 420,000 clones, 88% of them singletons. The sequence derives from a woman in her thirties or forties with acute COVID-19. The material sequenced was PBMCs or T cells enriched from blood (not recorded which).

CDR3 DNA sequence: TGTGCCAGCAGTGAATCTACCTGGAGGAACAATGAGCAGTTCTTC. It encodes CASSESTWRNNEQFF. This chain uses TRBV6-1 with TRBJ2-1; possibly TRBD2 for D (5 bases). Germline V gene data show CDR1 as MNHNS and CDR2 as SASEGT. V was pared by 2 bases and J by 5 bases, with 13 bases between. The CDR3 extends over 15 amino acids.